One sample yielded the 3 T cell receptor beta chains listed below, sequenced in a study of T cell responses to AZD1222 COVID-19 vaccine. The protocol was immunoSEQ multiplex PCR, while the TCRdb copy is restricted to in-frame clones and leaves out a portion. The sample lists about 120,000 clones, around 88% occurring once. Specimen: peripheral blood, collected on day 0 of MenACWY control vaccination. The receptors were gathered from an adult in good health.

The CDR3 spells CASSVLNSGNTIYF. The CDR3 DNA sequence: TGTGCCAGCAGCGTCCTAAACTCTGGAAACACCATATATTTT. The chain combines TRBV9 with TRBJ1-3; D not certain. The CDR3 extends over 14 amino acids. V was trimmed by 2 bases and J by 0 bases, leaving 6 bases between them. Germline CDR1 SGDLS, CDR2 YYNGEE.

The J gene is TRBJ2-6, the V gene TRBV23-1, with D hard to call. TRBV23-1 is designated an ORF whose function remains uncertain. The CDR3 is 15 residues long. Trimming stripped 3 bases from V and 0 bases from J, with 6 bases between. For the CDR3, the DNA is TGCGCCAGCAGTCATCCCTTCTCTGGGGCCAACGTCCTGACTTTC. This codes for CASSHPFSGANVLTF.

The chain couples TRBV4-2 to TRBJ2-5; 11 bases are a match to TRBD1. Germline assignment: CDR1 LGHNA and CDR2 YNFKEQ. The junction had 12 bases not matched to a gene; V was cut back by 2 bases and J by 4 bases. The CDR3 has 18 residues. In DNA form, the CDR3 reads TGTGCCAGCAGCCAAAACACCGGGACAGGGGGGATTCGAGAGACCCAGTACTTC. This translates into CASSQNTGTGGIRETQYF.